This entry lists 22 T cell receptor beta chains sequenced from one sample in a study of control samples from healthy donors and cancer patients. Sequencing used immunoSEQ multiplex PCR; TCRdb keeps in-frame clones, though not all of them. Among about 140,000 clones, roughly nine tenths were seen once, and the ten largest hold roughly 10%. Specimen: blood. These receptors originate from a woman between 25 and 40 years old in good health.

The sample holds a few counts of this clone. DNA of the CDR3: TGTGCCAGCAGCTCCACATTACGACGGGTACCATACAATGAGCAGTTCTTC. Protein product: CASSSTLRRVPYNEQFF. V usage is TRBV7-3 and J usage is TRBJ2-1; no clear D gene. V dropped 4 bases and J dropped 4 bases, with 20 bases sitting between them. The CDR3 sequence is 17 residues long. Germline loops: CDR1 SGHTA, CDR2 FQGTGA. Together with reference TRBV7-3 and TRBJ2-1, the CDR3 gives the full variable domain: GAGVSQTPSNKVTEKGKYVELRCDPISGHTALYWYRQSLGQGPEFLIYFQGTGAADDSGLPNDRFFAVRPEGSVSTLKIQRTERGDSAVYLCASSSTLRRVPYNEQFFGPGTRLTVL.

This clone was seen just once. This chain connects TRBV7-2 to TRBJ2-7; 9 nucleotides match TRBD2. V lost 6 bases to trimming and J lost 1 base; unmatched junction nucleotides: 7. The CDR3 sequence is 15 residues long. Germline V lookup: CDR1 SGHTA, CDR2 FQGNSA. The DNA for the CDR3 is TGTGCCAGCAGGAAACAAGCGGGGGGATCCTACGAGCAGTACTTC. Translation gives CASRKQAGGSYEQYF.

This chain uses TRBV21-1 with TRBJ2-1. TRBV21-1 is recorded as a pseudogene. The CDR3 is 15 residues long. The CDR3 sequence is CASSNSPAPNNEQFF. In DNA, the CDR3 is TGTGCCAGCAGCAATTCGCCGGCTCCAAACAATGAGCAGTTCTTC.

Here the CDR3 DNA reads TGTGCCAGCAGCGTAGATCCGGGATCAGAAGCTTTCTTT. It yields the protein CASSVDPGSEAFF. The chain combines TRBV9 with TRBJ1-1, with D unclear. V dropped 0 bases and J dropped 8 bases, with 11 bases sitting between them. There are 13 residues in the CDR3. Germline V gene sequence: CDR1 SGDLS, CDR2 YYNGEE.

This chain joins TRBV7-2 and TRBJ1-3; unclear D gene. This CDR3 spans 14 amino acids. Germline V lookup: CDR1 SGHTA, CDR2 FQGNSA. V was clipped by 0 bases and J by 6 bases, with 9 bases between them. The CDR3 loop reads CASSLAGSLNTIYF. CDR3 nucleotides: TGTGCCAGCAGCTTAGCTGGGAGTTTAAACACCATATATTTT.

The table lists this clone with a few counts. This chain links TRBV5-1 with TRBJ2-7; D unresolved. V lost 1 base and J 2 bases, leaving 13 bases between the germline ends. CDR1 and CDR2 (germline): SGHRS, YFSETQ. This CDR3 contains 15 residues. CDR3 sequence (DNA): TGCGCCAGCAGCTTGAACAGTCAGACACCCTACGAGCAGTACTTC. As protein: CASSLNSQTPYEQYF. Filled out from reference TRBV5-1 and TRBJ2-7, the complete variable domain reads KAGVTQTPRYLIKTRGQQVTLSCSPISGHRSVSWYQQTPGQGLQFLFEYFSETQRNKGNFPGRFSGRQFSNSRSEMNVSTLELGDSALYLCASSLNSQTPYEQYFGPGTRLTVT.

The V and J genes are TRBV27 and TRBJ2-3, with TRBD1 matching over 9 bases. The ends lost 2 bases at V and 5 bases at J; junction bases unmatched: 11. Germline V CDR1 and CDR2: MNHEY, SMNVEV (reference sequence). CDR3 length: 17 amino acids. The CDR3 loop is CASSLRKRDRVGDTQYF. CDR3 sequence (DNA): TGTGCCAGCAGTTTACGGAAGAGGGACAGGGTCGGAGATACGCAGTATTTT.

The chain uses TRBV5-4 and TRBJ2-7; TRBD2 matches at 11 bases. Germline CDR1 SGHNT, CDR2 YYREEE (reference sequence). Losses at the gene ends were 4 bases for V and 2 bases for J; bases not matched to a gene: 11. The CDR3 spans 17 residues. CDR3 in amino acids: CASSPTSGVGLPYEQYF. The CDR3, as DNA: TGTGCCAGCAGCCCGACTAGCGGGGTTGGGCTCCCCTACGAGCAGTACTTC.

The chain recombines TRBV6-6 with TRBJ2-1; TRBD1 aligns across 8 bases. CDR1 and CDR2 from the germline V gene are MNHNY and SVGAGI (reference sequence). This CDR3 contains 14 residues. The J segment lost 5 bases and the V segment lost 6 bases, leaving 6 bases of the junction unmatched. The CDR3: CASSQQGAHNEQFF. Written as DNA, the CDR3 is TGTGCCAGCAGCCAGCAGGGGGCCCACAATGAGCAGTTCTTC.

The rearrangement uses TRBV18 and TRBJ1-3, with 9 bases that match TRBD1. With 3 bases clipped from V and 4 bases from J, the junction kept 10 bases outside the gene matches. Per the germline V gene, CDR1 is KGHSH and CDR2 is LQKENI. There are 17 residues in the CDR3. CDR3 sequence reads: CASSPGQGTRGGNTIYF. The DNA for the CDR3 is TGTGCCAGCTCACCCGGACAGGGGACGCGAGGGGGAAACACCATATATTTT. The full variable domain, in which reference TRBV18 and TRBJ1-3 provide the parts outside the CDR3, is NAGVMQNPRHLVRRRGQEARLRCSPMKGHSHVYWYRQLPEEGLKFMVYLQKENIIDESGMPKERFSAEFPKEGPSILRIQQVVRGDSAAYFCASSPGQGTRGGNTIYFGEGSWLTVV.

This clone was seen a single time. The V and J genes are TRBV21-1 and TRBJ2-7; the DNA was not used to check the table's D call, TRBD1. TRBV21-1 is tagged as a pseudogene. This CDR3 has 17 amino acids. CDR3 in DNA: TGTGCCAGCAGCAATAGACAGGGGGATCGGGTAGGCTACGAGCAGTACTTC. It codes for CASSNRQGDRVGYEQYF.

The rearrangement uses TRBV6-5 and TRBJ2-1; 8 bases map to TRBD2. Germline trimming cut 6 bases from V and 4 bases from J; bases unmatched to any gene: 8. CDR3 size: 15 residues. Germline V gene data show CDR1 as MNHEY and CDR2 as SVGAGI. CDR3 DNA: TGTGCCAGCAGCAGCCCGGGACTAGTTTACAATGAGCAGTTCTTC. Its translation is CASSSPGLVYNEQFF.

CDR3 protein: CASVGPGGYTF. As DNA, the CDR3 is TGTGCCAGCGTAGGACCTGGTGGCTACACCTTC. J is TRBJ1-2 and V is TRBV28; D is unresolved. CDR1 and CDR2 from the germline V gene are MDHEN and SYDVKM. The ends were cut back, 8 bases at V and 7 bases at J, with 11 bases in the middle. CDR3 length: 11 residues.

The chain employs TRBV4-1 and TRBJ2-7; 7 bases align to TRBD2. Germline V lookup: CDR1 MGHRA, CDR2 YSYEKL. CDR3 length equals 14 residues. The J segment lost 4 bases and the V segment lost 4 bases, leaving 7 bases of the junction unmatched. The CDR3 region has the DNA TGCGCCAGCAGCCCCCGGGCGGGAGAGTACGAGCAGTACTTC. This sequence encodes CASSPRAGEYEQYF.

V gene TRBV19 combines with J gene TRBJ2-5; TRBD2 agrees at 7 bases. V gave up 3 bases and J gave up 5 bases; unmatched junction bases: 6. The V gene's germline CDR1 is LNHDA and CDR2 SQIVND (reference sequence). The CDR3 consists of 14 residues. CDR3 nucleotide sequence: TGTGCCAGTAGTATTCGGGGAGGGTCTGAGACCCAGTACTTC. The encoded protein is CASSIRGGSETQYF.

This chain uses TRBV10-2 with TRBJ1-5; unclear D gene. V was clipped by 5 bases and J by 6 bases, with 17 bases between them. The V gene's germline CDR1 is WSHSY and CDR2 SAAADI. The CDR3 runs 15 residues. Here the CDR3 reads CASSPTELRGQPQHF. DNA of the CDR3: TGCGCCAGCAGTCCGACTGAATTACGAGGTCAGCCCCAGCATTTT.

The chain couples TRBV11-2 to TRBJ2-7; D possibly uses TRBD1 or TRBD2 (5 bases each). V lost 1 base and J lost 5, with 21 bases in between. This CDR3 is 17 amino acids long. CDR1 is SGHAT, CDR2 FQNNGV, per germline. CDR3 nucleotides: TGTGCCAGCAGCTTAGGCTTTAAAGTCGGGACCCCCGACGAGCAGTACTTC. It translates to CASSLGFKVGTPDEQYF.

The CDR3 region is CASSLPIPNYGYTF. CDR3 bases: TGTGCCAGCAGCCTGCCTATTCCTAACTATGGCTACACCTTC. This chain connects TRBV7-2 to TRBJ1-2, with D unresolved. The V gene lost 5 bases and the J gene lost 0 bases, with 10 bases spanning the gap. The CDR3 loop spans 14 amino acids. From germline, CDR1 is SGHTA and CDR2 FQGNSA. The full variable domain, its missing parts supplied by reference TRBV7-2 and TRBJ1-2, is GAGVSQSPSNKVTEKGKDVELRCDPISGHTALYWYRQSLGQGLEFLIYFQGNSAPDKSGLPSDRFSAERTGGSVSTLTIQRTQQEDSAVYLCASSLPIPNYGYTFGSGTRLTVV.

The V call is TRBV30, the J call TRBJ2-5; D is possibly TRBD1 (7 bases). The germline gives CDR1 GTSNPN, CDR2 SVGIG (reference sequence). The CDR3 is made up of 14 amino acids. V lost 1 base, J lost 5 bases, and 14 bases lay in between. CDR3: CAWSETGTGETQYF. In DNA, the CDR3 is TGTGCCTGGAGTGAGACAGGGACTGGGGAGACCCAGTACTTC.

This rearrangement joins TRBV18 to TRBJ2-7, with 7 bases lining up with TRBD1. The CDR3 covers 16 residues. Germline V gene sequence: CDR1 KGHSH, CDR2 LQKENI. The J segment lost 0 bases and the V segment lost 3 bases, leaving 8 bases of the junction unmatched. The CDR3 is CASSPWTGESSYEQYF. The CDR3 nucleotides are TGTGCCAGCTCACCCTGGACAGGAGAGAGCTCCTACGAGCAGTACTTC.

This sequence joins TRBV7-9 and TRBJ2-7, with D unresolved. V was trimmed by 5 bases and J by 7 bases, leaving 9 bases between them. The CDR3 extends over 11 amino acids. Germline values: CDR1 SEHNR, CDR2 FQNEAQ (reference sequence). CDR3 in amino acids: CASSGAWEQYF. For the CDR3, the DNA is TGTGCCAGCAGCGGCGCCTGGGAGCAGTACTTC. The full variable domain, rest sourced from reference TRBV7-9 and TRBJ2-7, is DTGVSQNPRHKITKRGQNVTFRCDPISEHNRLYWYRQTLGQGPEFLTYFQNEAQLEKSRLLSDRFSAERPKGSFSTLEIQRTEQGDSAMYLCASSGAWEQYFGPGTRLTVT.

The chain links TRBV25-1 to TRBJ2-2; 10 positions match TRBD2. Germline CDR1 is MGHDK and CDR2 is SYGVNS. This CDR3 spans 17 amino acids. V lost 3 bases, J lost 2 bases, and 6 bases stayed unmatched. The CDR3 here is CASSEPPSGSNTGELFF. Written as DNA, the CDR3 is TGTGCCAGCAGTGAGCCGCCTAGCGGGAGTAACACCGGGGAGCTGTTTTTT.